Shown below are 18 T cell receptor beta chains from a single sample sequenced in a study of blood T cells in healthy people across ages. Alongside a J-beta primer mix, a sample-barcoded 5' primer served in a second PCR lasting about 7 to 12 cycles. Each CDR3 protein gets one entry after TCRdb re-called the 5' RACE reads with MiXCR. The data contain hundreds of thousands of distinct CDR3 sequences, about 59% of them singletons. The sequenced sample consisted of blood. The receptors stem from a man younger than 40 in good health.

The genes are TRBV7-2 and TRBJ1-6; weak D call: TRBD1 (6 bases). The CDR3 length is 17 residues. The germline V gene has CDR1 SGHTA and CDR2 FQGNSA. Trimming pared 1 base from V and 2 bases from J, leaving 12 bases between. The CDR3 coding sequence is TGTGCCAGCAGCTTAGAGGGACAAGCCACCTATAATTCACCCCTCCACTTT. Its protein product is CASSLEGQATYNSPLHF.

The chain has TRBV5-1 and TRBJ2-3, with D hard to call. The CDR3 contains 15 residues. Looked up from germline, CDR1 is SGHRS and CDR2 is YFSETQ. V lost 0 bases and J lost 2, with 10 bases in between. The CDR3 nucleotides read TGCGCCAGCAGCTTGGAAGCGTCTGACACAGATACGCAGTATTTT. Translated, it gives CASSLEASDTDTQYF.

This sequence joins TRBV6-6 and TRBJ1-4, with 10 bases lining up with TRBD1. J gave up 3 bases and V 5 bases, and 3 bases lay outside the gene matches. Germline CDR1 reads MNHNY; CDR2 reads SVGAGI (reference sequence). CDR3 size: 15 residues. The CDR3 nucleotides read TGTGCCAGCAGTCGACAGGGGGCGTCTAATGAAAAACTGTTTTTT. This sequence encodes CASSRQGASNEKLFF.

The V call is TRBV18, the J call TRBJ1-2; possible D gene TRBD1, 5 bases. Germline-derived CDR1 and CDR2 are KGHSH and LQKENI. CDR3 length equals 17 residues. Trimming cost V 3 bases and J 4 bases, with 21 bases left between them. This chain's CDR3 is CASSPTGQGTPGYGYTF. CDR3 coding DNA: TGTGCCAGCTCACCCACCGGACAAGGGACCCCCGGCTATGGCTACACCTTC.

CDR3 sequence (DNA): TGCGCCAGCAGCCAAGTTGCGGGACTAGCACTGAGCACAGATACGCAGTATTTT. Amino acid sequence: CASSQVAGLALSTDTQYF. The J gene is TRBJ2-3, the V gene TRBV4-3; 9 bases agree with TRBD2. The ends lost 1 base at V and 0 bases at J; junction bases unmatched: 8. The CDR3 loop spans 18 amino acids. The V gene's germline CDR1 is LGHNA and CDR2 YSLEER.

V is TRBV30 and J is TRBJ1-1, with 9 positions matching TRBD1. Unmatched junction bases numbered 5, after V lost 3 bases and J lost 3 bases. Germline lookup yields CDR1 GTSNPN and CDR2 SVGIG (reference sequence). The length of the CDR3 is 14 residues. The CDR3 sequence is CAWRVRDRDTEAFF. The CDR3 DNA follows: TGTGCCTGGAGAGTCCGGGACAGGGACACTGAAGCTTTCTTT.

The chain carries TRBV29-1 and TRBJ2-3, with 12 bases matching TRBD2. Germline V gene data show CDR1 as SQVTM and CDR2 as ANQGSEA. With V trimmed by 0 bases and J by 2 bases, 6 bases remained unmatched. This CDR3 comprises 17 residues. CDR3: CSVEDLRTSGVTDTQYF. DNA for the CDR3: TGCAGCGTTGAAGATCTCCGGACTAGCGGGGTCACAGATACGCAGTATTTT.

The chain combines TRBV7-9 with TRBJ1-4; unclear D gene. Germline CDR1 is SEHNR and CDR2 is FQNEAQ (reference sequence). The CDR3 has 14 residues. Deletions cut 5 bases from V and 7 bases from J, with 14 bases between. CDR3 coding DNA: TGTGCCAGCAGCCGAAGGAGGGCAGGTGAAAAACTGTTTTTT. This translates into CASSRRRAGEKLFF.

CDR3 amino acids: CASHPSGEQFF. CDR3 nucleotides: TGTGCCAGCCACCCGTCGGGTGAGCAGTTCTTC. This chain links TRBV2 with TRBJ2-1; D not resolved. V shed 8 bases and J shed 9 bases, with 11 bases lying between them. The V gene's germline CDR1 is SNHLY and CDR2 FYNNEI. This CDR3 is 11 amino acids long.

This chain connects TRBV2 to TRBJ1-2; D uncertain. With 6 bases removed from V and 4 bases from J, the gap between germline ends came to 15 bases. This CDR3 region has 14 residues. Germline assignment: CDR1 SNHLY and CDR2 FYNNEI. The CDR3 protein is CASSELREVYGYTF. The CDR3 coding sequence is TGTGCCAGCAGCGAATTAAGGGAGGTCTATGGCTACACCTTC.

The CDR3 nucleotides are TGTGCCAGCAGCGTAGTAGTCGGACGCGAGCAGTACTTC. Translating it yields CASSVVVGREQYF. The chain links TRBV9 to TRBJ2-5; D not resolved. The better agreement between TRBJ2-7 and the DNA end casts doubt on the J call. The CDR3 totals 13 residues. Germline loops: CDR1 SGDLS, CDR2 YYNGEE.

Of note for this clonotype: Mismatch with germline at one junction end may stem from a read error. The gene calls are TRBV15 and TRBJ1-2, with a possible D match to TRBD1 (6 bases). This CDR3 region has 13 residues. Germline CDR1 and CDR2: LNHNV and YYDKDF (reference sequence). The CDR3 reads CATSDRRHDGYTF. The DNA for the CDR3 is TGTGCCACCAGTGACAGGCGTCATGATGGCTACACGTTC.

The V gene is TRBV6-5, the J gene TRBJ2-7; tentative D call: TRBD1 (6 bases). V lost 7 bases to trimming and J lost 1 base, with 14 bases between them. The CDR3 is 14 residues long. CDR1 is MNHEY, CDR2 SVGAGI, per germline. DNA for the CDR3: TGTGCCAGCACCGCCCCAGGGGTATCCTACGAGCAGTACTTC. This translates into CASTAPGVSYEQYF.

V usage is TRBV21-1 and J usage is TRBJ1-5. TRBV21-1 is listed as a pseudogene. This CDR3 is 12 amino acids long. The CDR3 region is CASTKNDQPQHF. The CDR3 region has the DNA TGTGCCAGCACCAAGAATGATCAGCCCCAGCATTTT.

The chain couples TRBV2 to TRBJ2-3, with 11 bases aligning to TRBD2. Germline V gene lookup returns CDR1 SNHLY and CDR2 FYNNEI. This CDR3 spans 15 amino acids. Trimming cost V 4 bases and J 4 bases; bases outside gene matches: 4. The CDR3 DNA reads TGTGCCAGCAGTGGACTAGCGGGACCGGCAGATACGCAGTATTTT. Translating it yields CASSGLAGPADTQYF.

The rearrangement uses TRBV29-1 and TRBJ2-5; 9 bases line up with TRBD1. Germline values: CDR1 SQVTM, CDR2 ANQGSEA. This CDR3 has 13 amino acids. Trimming removed 6 bases from V and 7 bases from J; junction bases left unmatched: 9. The CDR3: CSVTTGGGGTQYF. In DNA form, the CDR3 reads TGCAGCGTCACCACAGGGGGCGGCGGGACCCAGTACTTC. Looking up the rest from reference TRBV29-1 and TRBJ2-5 gives the full variable domain: SAVISQKPSRDICQRGTSLTIQCQVDSQVTMMFWYRQQPGQSLTLIATANQGSEATYESGFVIDKFPISRPNLTFSTLTVSNMSPEDSSIYLCSVTTGGGGTQYFGPGTRLLVL.

The chain is built from TRBV2 and TRBJ2-3; D perhaps matches TRBD2 (6 bases). V was clipped by 5 bases and J by 5 bases, with 20 bases between them. Germline V gives CDR1 SNHLY, CDR2 FYNNEI. The CDR3 has 16 amino acids. This CDR3 reads CASSRTGGPARDTQYF. The CDR3 DNA reads TGTGCCAGCAGTCGAACCGGGGGACCAGCACGAGATACGCAGTATTTT.

The chain combines TRBV6-6 with TRBJ2-4; no clear D. CDR1 MNHNY and CDR2 SVGAGI come from the germline V gene (reference sequence). This CDR3 comprises 12 residues. Trimming left V 2 bases short and J 12 bases short, with 11 bases between. CDR3 in amino acids: CASSYDPRTQYF. CDR3 DNA sequence: TGTGCCAGCAGTTACGACCCGAGGACTCAGTACTTC.